A single sample gave rise to the 9 T cell receptor beta chains below, sequenced in a study of CD8+ T cells in alopecia areata (dated by TCRdb to the late 2010s). Libraries came from the immunoSEQ multiplex PCR assay. RNA was extracted from all samples and reverse transcribed into cDNA as template for TCR sequencing. The table comes from immuneACCESS by way of TCRdb, which keeps in-frame sequences with V and J called. Part of the clones is missing from these tables; in studies checked, under half for an unresolved V gene and the rest for unknown reasons. This sample is represented by roughly 120,000 clones, with no singletons among them. The ten largest clonotypes hold roughly a fifth of the sample. The sample taken for sequencing was lesional skin. The receptor source for this set is a C3H/HeJ mouse with alopecia areata. The MHC haplotype of this strain is H2-k.

Worth noting for this clone: The listed genes are named as in mouse. Incomplete CDR3 DNA: TGTGCCAGCAAAAGACAGGAGCAAAAC. Translating gives CASKRQEQN. The whole CDR3 reads CASKRQEQNTLYF. V usage is TRBV13-3 and J usage is TRBJ2-4, with D tentatively TRBD1 (6 bases). The read ends 4 residues early relative to the CDR3; the germline J gene fills the gap. Trimming stripped 6 bases from V and 3 bases from J, with 11 bases between. The CDR3 contains 13 residues. Per germline, CDR1 NNHDY and CDR2 SYVADS.

For this clone: Any gene name here is a mouse gene name. The read stops 4 residues short of the end of the CDR3; the missing end is completed from the germline J gene. The V call is TRBV13-3, the J call TRBJ1-1; D is perhaps TRBD1 (6 bases). This CDR3 is 14 amino acids long. Germline loops: CDR1 NNHDY, CDR2 SYVADS. V lost 5 bases and J lost 0, with 11 bases in between. CDR3 DNA, as far as it was read: TGTGCCAGCAGCCCAGGGGAAGCAAACACA. It codes for CASSPGEANT. In full, the CDR3 reads CASSPGEANTEVFF.

Of note for this clone: Any gene name here is a mouse gene name. Read data end 4 residues before the CDR3 end; the end is taken from the germline J gene. The chain has TRBV13-3 and TRBJ2-1; a weak D match, TRBD2 (6 bases). CDR3 length: 13 amino acids. Germline-derived CDR1 and CDR2 are NNHDY and SYVADS. CDR3 in amino acids: CASTPTGGAEQFF. The CDR3 bases that were read are TGTGCCAGCACCCCGACTGGTGGGGCT.

This clone was detected a few times. The listed genes are named as in mouse. The observed sequence ends 4 residues before the CDR3 terminus, with the missing tail filled in from the germline J gene. The chain recombines TRBV13-3 with TRBJ2-7; 9 positions agree with TRBD2. The J segment lost 0 bases and the V segment lost 5 bases, leaving 6 bases of the junction unmatched. This CDR3 has 15 amino acids. Looked up from germline, CDR1 is NNHDY and CDR2 is SYVADS. The CDR3 bases that were read are TGTGCCAGCAGCCAGGGACTGGGTAGCTCCTAT. It encodes CASSQGLGSSY. In full, the CDR3 reads CASSQGLGSSYEQYF.

This clone was seen more than once but under ten times. At residue 13, the translated DNA and the protein in TCRdb do not agree; the protein given here is derived from the DNA. Gene names and germline match the mouse. The read stops 3 residues short of the end of the CDR3; the missing end is completed from the germline J gene. The genes are TRBV1 and TRBJ1-6; TRBD1 matches at 8 bases. TRBJ1-6 is assigned to the ORF class and has an uncertain function. V lost 1 base, J lost 7 bases, and 6 bases stayed unmatched. Per germline, CDR1 NSQYPW and CDR2 LRSPGD (reference sequence). The CDR3 is made up of 16 amino acids. Partial CDR3 DNA: TGCACCTGCAGTGCAGTTCCCAGGGGGCGAAATTCGCCC. It encodes CTCSAVPRGRNSP. The entire CDR3 is CTCSAVPRGRNSPLYF.

On this clone: The germline and genes are mouse ones. The CDR3 end lies 4 residues beyond the end of the read and is filled in from the germline J gene. The chain couples TRBV19 to TRBJ2-2, with a weak D call TRBD2 (7 bases). The V gene's germline CDR1 is FNHDT and CDR2 SITEND (reference sequence). V lost 2 bases and J 3 bases, leaving 11 bases between the germline ends. This CDR3 region has 15 residues. CDR3 amino acids: CASSIEGGDTGQLYF. The covered CDR3 bases are TGTGCCAGCAGTATTGAGGGGGGCGACACCGGG. Full variable domain (remainder filled in from reference TRBV19 and TRBJ2-2): GGIITQTPKFLIGQEGQKLTLKCQQNFNHDTMYWYRQDSGKGLRLIYYSITENDLQKGDLSEGYDASREKKSSFSLTVTSAQKNEMAVFLCASSIEGGDTGQLYFGEGSKLTVL.

This clone has a count of ten or more. Genes here carry mouse names. The CDR3 goes on 4 residues after the read ends, and that part is filled in from the germline J gene. The chain joins TRBV13-3 to TRBJ2-3; weak D call: TRBD2 (5 bases). From germline, CDR1 is NNHDY and CDR2 SYVADS. The germline V and J ends were trimmed by 4 bases and 0 bases, with 12 bases remaining between them. The CDR3 sequence is 15 residues long. The CDR3 spells CASSSLRTSAETLYF. CDR3 DNA, as far as it was read: TGTGCCAGCAGTTCCCTCAGGACTAGTGCAGAA.

In the case of this clone: All gene names here are mouse names. The CDR3 end lies 4 residues beyond the end of the read and is filled in from the germline J gene. The rearrangement uses TRBV13-3 and TRBJ2-4; TRBD1 might be the D (6 bases). The CDR3 totals 13 residues. The germline V gene encodes CDR1 NNHDY and CDR2 SYVADS. CDR3 DNA (partial): TGTGCCAGCAGGGGGACAATAAAAAAC. Amino acid sequence: CASRGTIKN. The whole CDR3 sequence is CASRGTIKNTLYF.

This clone was observed many times. Mouse gene names apply. The read falls 4 residues short of the CDR3 end, and the missing part is taken from the germline J gene. This chain joins TRBV13-3 and TRBJ1-1; 10 positions match TRBD1. The CDR3 spans 15 residues. The V segment lost 5 bases and the J segment 3 bases; nucleotides outside the gene matches: 7. CDR1 is NNHDY, CDR2 SYVADS, per germline. The CDR3 reads CASRGLGTGDTEVFF. The CDR3 DNA, read in part, is TGTGCCAGCAGGGGGTTGGGGACAGGGGACACA.